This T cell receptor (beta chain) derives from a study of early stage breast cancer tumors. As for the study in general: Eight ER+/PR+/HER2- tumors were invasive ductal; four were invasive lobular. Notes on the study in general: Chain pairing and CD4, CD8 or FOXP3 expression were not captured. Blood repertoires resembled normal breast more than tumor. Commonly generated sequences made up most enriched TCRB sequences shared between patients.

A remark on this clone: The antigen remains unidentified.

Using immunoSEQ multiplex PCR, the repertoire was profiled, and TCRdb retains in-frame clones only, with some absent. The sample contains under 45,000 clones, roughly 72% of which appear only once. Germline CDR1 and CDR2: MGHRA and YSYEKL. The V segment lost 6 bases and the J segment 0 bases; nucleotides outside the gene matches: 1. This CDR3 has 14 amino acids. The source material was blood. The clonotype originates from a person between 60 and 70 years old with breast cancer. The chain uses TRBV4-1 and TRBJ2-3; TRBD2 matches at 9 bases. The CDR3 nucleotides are TGCGCCAGCAGACTAGCGGGTAGCACAGATACGCAGTATTTT. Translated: CASRLAGSTDTQYF.